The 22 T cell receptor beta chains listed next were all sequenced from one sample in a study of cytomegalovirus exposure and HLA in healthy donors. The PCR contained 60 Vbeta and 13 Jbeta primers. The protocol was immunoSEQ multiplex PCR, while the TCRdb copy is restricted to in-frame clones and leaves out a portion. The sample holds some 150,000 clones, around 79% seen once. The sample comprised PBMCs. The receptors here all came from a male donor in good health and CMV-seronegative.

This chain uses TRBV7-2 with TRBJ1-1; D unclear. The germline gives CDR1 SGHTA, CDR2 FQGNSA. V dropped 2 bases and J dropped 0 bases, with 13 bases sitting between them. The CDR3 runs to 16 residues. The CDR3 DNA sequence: TGTGCCAGCAGCTTACAGGCAGGCTACATGAACACTGAAGCTTTCTTT. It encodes CASSLQAGYMNTEAFF.

CDR3 residues: CASSLDRAAYEQYF. The CDR3 coding sequence is TGCGCCAGCAGCTTGGACAGGGCGGCCTACGAGCAGTACTTC. V is TRBV5-1 and J is TRBJ2-7; D is possibly TRBD1 (6 bases). The V and J ends lost 0 bases and 2 bases respectively, with 9 bases between them. The germline gives CDR1 SGHRS, CDR2 YFSETQ. The CDR3 is 14 amino acids.

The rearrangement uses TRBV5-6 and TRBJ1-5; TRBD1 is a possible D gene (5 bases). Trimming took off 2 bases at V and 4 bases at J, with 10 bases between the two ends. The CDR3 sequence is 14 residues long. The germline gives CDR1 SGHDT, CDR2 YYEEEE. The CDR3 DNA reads TGTGCCAGCAGCTTTGGGGCGGGGAATCAGCCCCAGCATTTT. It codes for CASSFGAGNQPQHF.

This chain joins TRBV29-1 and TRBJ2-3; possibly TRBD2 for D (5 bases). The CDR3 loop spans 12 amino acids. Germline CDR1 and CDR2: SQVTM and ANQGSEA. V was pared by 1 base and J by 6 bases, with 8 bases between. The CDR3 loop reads CSVEGGEDTQYF. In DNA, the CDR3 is TGCAGCGTTGAAGGGGGAGAGGATACGCAGTATTTT.

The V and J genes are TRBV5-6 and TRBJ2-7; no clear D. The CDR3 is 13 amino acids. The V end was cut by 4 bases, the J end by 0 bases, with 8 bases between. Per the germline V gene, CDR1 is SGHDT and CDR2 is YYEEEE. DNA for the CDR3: TGTGCCAGCAGCCAAACTCTCTCCTACGAGCAGTACTTC. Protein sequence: CASSQTLSYEQYF.

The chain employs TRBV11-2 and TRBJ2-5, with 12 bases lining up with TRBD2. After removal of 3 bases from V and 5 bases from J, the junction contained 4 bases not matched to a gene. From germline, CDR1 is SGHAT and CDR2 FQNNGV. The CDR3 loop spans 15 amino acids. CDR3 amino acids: CASSFPTSGRETQYF. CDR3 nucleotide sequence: TGTGCCAGCAGCTTCCCCACTAGCGGGAGGGAGACCCAGTACTTC.

The CDR3 sequence is CASSLEGTGEFEAFF. In nucleotides, the CDR3 is TGTGCCAGCAGCTTAGAGGGGACAGGGGAATTTGAAGCTTTCTTT. This chain connects TRBV11-1 to TRBJ1-1; TRBD1 aligns across 10 bases. V gave up 1 base and J gave up 7 bases; unmatched junction bases: 6. CDR1 and CDR2 from the germline V gene are SGHAT and FQDESV (reference sequence). CDR3 length: 15 amino acids.

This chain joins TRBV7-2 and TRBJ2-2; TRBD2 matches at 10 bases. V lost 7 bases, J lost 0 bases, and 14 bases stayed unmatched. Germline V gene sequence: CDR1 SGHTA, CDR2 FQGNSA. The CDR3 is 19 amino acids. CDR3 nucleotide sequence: TGTGCCAGCATCCCGTGGGGGCTAGCGGGGGCCGCGAACACCGGGGAGCTGTTTTTT. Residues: CASIPWGLAGAANTGELFF. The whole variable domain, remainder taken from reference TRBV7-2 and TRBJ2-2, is GAGVSQSPSNKVTEKGKDVELRCDPISGHTALYWYRQSLGQGLEFLIYFQGNSAPDKSGLPSDRFSAERTGGSVSTLTIQRTQQEDSAVYLCASIPWGLAGAANTGELFFGEGSRLTVL.

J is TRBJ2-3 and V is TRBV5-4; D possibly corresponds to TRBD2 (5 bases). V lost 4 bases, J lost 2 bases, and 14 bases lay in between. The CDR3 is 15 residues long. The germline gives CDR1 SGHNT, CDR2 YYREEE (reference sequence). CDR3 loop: CASSKGRGFTDTQYF. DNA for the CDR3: TGTGCCAGCAGCAAAGGACGGGGATTCACAGATACGCAGTATTTT.

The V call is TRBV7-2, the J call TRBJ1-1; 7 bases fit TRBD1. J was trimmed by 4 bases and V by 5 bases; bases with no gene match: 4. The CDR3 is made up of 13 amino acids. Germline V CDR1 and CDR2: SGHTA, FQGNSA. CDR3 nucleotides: TGTGCCAGCAGCGGGCAGGGGGTCACTGAAGCTTTCTTT. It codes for CASSGQGVTEAFF.

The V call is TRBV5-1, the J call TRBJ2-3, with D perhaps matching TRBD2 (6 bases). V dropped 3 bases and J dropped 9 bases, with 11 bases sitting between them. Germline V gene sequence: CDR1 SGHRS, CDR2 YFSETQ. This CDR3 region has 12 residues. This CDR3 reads CASSSEAGTQYF. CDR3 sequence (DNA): TGCGCCAGCAGCTCGGAGGCGGGGACGCAGTATTTT.

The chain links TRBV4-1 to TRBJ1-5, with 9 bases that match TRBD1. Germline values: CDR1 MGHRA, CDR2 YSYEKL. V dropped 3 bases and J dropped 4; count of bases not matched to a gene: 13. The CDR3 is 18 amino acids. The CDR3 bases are TGCGCCAGCAGCCATGGACAGGGGCCGCTGCAGAAAAATCAGCCCCAGCATTTT. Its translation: CASSHGQGPLQKNQPQHF.

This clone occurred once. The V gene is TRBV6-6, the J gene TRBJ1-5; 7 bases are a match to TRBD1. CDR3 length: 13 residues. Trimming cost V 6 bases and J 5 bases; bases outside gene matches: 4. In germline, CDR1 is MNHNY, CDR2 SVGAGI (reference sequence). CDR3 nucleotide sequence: TGTGCCAGCAGGCCCGACAGGGATCAGCCCCAGCATTTT. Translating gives CASRPDRDQPQHF.

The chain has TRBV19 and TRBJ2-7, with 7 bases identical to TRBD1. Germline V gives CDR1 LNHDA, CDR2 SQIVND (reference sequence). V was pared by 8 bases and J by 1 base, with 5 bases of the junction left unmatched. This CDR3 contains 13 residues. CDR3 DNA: TGTGCCAGTGGACAGGCCAGTTCCTACGAGCAGTACTTC. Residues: CASGQASSYEQYF.

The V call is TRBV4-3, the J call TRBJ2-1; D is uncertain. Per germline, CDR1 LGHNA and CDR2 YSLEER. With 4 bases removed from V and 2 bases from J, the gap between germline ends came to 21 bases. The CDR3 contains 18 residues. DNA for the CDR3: TGCGCCAGCAGCCTCCGATCGCCAACTCAAGTTGCCTACAATGAGCAGTTCTTC. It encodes CASSLRSPTQVAYNEQFF.

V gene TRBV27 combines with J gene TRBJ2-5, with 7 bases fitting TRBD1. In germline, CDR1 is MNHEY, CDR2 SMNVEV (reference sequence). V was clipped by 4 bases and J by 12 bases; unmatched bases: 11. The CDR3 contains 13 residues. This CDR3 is CASSSLTDRVEYF. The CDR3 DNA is TGTGCCAGCAGTTCCCTTACCGACAGGGTGGAGTACTTC.

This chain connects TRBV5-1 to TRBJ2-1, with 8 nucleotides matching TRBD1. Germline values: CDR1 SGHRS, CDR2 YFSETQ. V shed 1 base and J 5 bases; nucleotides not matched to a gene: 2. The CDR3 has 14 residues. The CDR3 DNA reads TGCGCCAGCAGCTTGAGACAGGGGAACAATGAGCAGTTCTTC. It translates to CASSLRQGNNEQFF. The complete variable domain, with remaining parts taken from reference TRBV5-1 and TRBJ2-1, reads KAGVTQTPRYLIKTRGQQVTLSCSPISGHRSVSWYQQTPGQGLQFLFEYFSETQRNKGNFPGRFSGRQFSNSRSEMNVSTLELGDSALYLCASSLRQGNNEQFFGPGTRLTVL.

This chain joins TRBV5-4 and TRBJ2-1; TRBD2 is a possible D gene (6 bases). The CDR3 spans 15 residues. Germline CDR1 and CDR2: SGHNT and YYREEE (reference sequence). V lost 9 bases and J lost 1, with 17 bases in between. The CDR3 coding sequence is TGTGCCACTCATCTGAGGAGGGGATCCTACAATGAGCAGTTCTTC. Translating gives CATHLRRGSYNEQFF. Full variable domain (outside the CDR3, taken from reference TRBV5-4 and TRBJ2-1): ETGVTQSPTHLIKTRGQQVTLRCSSQSGHNTVSWYQQALGQGPQFIFQYYREEENGRGNFPPRFSGLQFPNYSSELNVNALELDDSALYLCATHLRRGSYNEQFFGPGTRLTVL.

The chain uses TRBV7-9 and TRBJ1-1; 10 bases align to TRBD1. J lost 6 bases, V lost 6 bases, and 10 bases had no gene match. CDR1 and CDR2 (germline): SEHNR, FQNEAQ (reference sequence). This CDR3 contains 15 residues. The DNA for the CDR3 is TGTGCCAGCAGTTTCTCCGGGACAGGGGCGTCTGAAGCTTTCTTT. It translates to CASSFSGTGASEAFF.

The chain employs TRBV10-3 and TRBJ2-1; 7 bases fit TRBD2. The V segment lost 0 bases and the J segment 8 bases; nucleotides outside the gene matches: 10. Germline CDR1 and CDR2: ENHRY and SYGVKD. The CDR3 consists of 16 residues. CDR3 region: CAISESGTGGGHEQFF. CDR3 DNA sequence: TGTGCCATCAGTGAGTCTGGGACGGGGGGAGGCCATGAGCAGTTCTTC.

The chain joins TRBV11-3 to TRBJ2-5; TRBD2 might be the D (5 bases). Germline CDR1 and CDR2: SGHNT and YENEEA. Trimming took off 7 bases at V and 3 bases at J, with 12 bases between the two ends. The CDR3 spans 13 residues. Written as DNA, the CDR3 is TGTGCCAGCACCGAAGGAGGAAAAGAGACCCAGTACTTC. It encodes CASTEGGKETQYF.

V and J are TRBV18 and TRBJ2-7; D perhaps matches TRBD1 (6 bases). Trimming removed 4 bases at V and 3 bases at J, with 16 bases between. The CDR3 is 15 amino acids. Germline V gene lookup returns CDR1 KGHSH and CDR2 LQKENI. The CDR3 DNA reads TGTGCCAGCTCACAGAAGACAGGCGGCATCTACGAGCAGTACTTC. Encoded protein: CASSQKTGGIYEQYF.